These 5 T cell receptor beta chains share one sample of origin, sequenced in a study of blood T cell repertoires in COVID-19. Method: immunoSEQ multiplex PCR; TCRdb's copy keeps in-frame clones and lacks some. The data contain over 400,000 clones, about 88% of them singletons. Sequenced input: PBMCs or T cells enriched from blood (not recorded which). These TCRs come from a woman in her sixties or seventies who had recovered from COVID-19.

The V gene is TRBV12-5, the J gene TRBJ2-7; D perhaps matches TRBD2 (6 bases). Trimming shortened V by 5 bases and J by 2 bases, and 7 bases separated the two germline ends. The CDR3 has 12 amino acids. Germline V gene sequence: CDR1 LGHNT, CDR2 FRNRAP. The CDR3 is CASGRGTYEQYV. The DNA for the CDR3 is TGTGCTAGTGGTCGGGGGACCTACGAGCAGTACGTC.

The gene calls are TRBV10-2 and TRBJ2-5; D not resolved. The CDR3 has 12 amino acids. The germline V gene encodes CDR1 WSHSY and CDR2 SAAADI. V shed 2 bases and J shed 5 bases, with 6 bases lying between them. CDR3 bases: TGCGCCAGCAGTGAGATCGTCGAGACCCAGTACTTC. Residues: CASSEIVETQYF.

The V gene is TRBV15, the J gene TRBJ2-2; 8 nucleotides match TRBD1. Trimming removed 3 bases from V and 3 bases from J; junction bases left unmatched: 9. The CDR3 extends over 17 amino acids. Looked up from germline, CDR1 is LNHNV and CDR2 is YYDKDF (reference sequence). Written as DNA, the CDR3 is TGTGCCACCAGCAGGACCAGGGGGCATGGGGACACCGGGGAGCTGTTTTTT. Residues: CATSRTRGHGDTGELFF.

CDR3 nucleotides: TGTGCCAGCAGTTTCGCTGGACAGGCGGGCTATGGCTACACCTTC. Translated, it gives CASSFAGQAGYGYTF. The chain carries TRBV27 and TRBJ1-2, with 7 bases lining up with TRBD1. J lost 4 bases, V lost 3 bases, and 8 bases had no gene match. Germline loops: CDR1 MNHEY, CDR2 SMNVEV (reference sequence). There are 15 residues in the CDR3.

V gene TRBV10-2 combines with J gene TRBJ2-3; the D gene is possibly TRBD2 (5 bases). With 4 bases removed from V and 2 bases from J, the gap between germline ends came to 10 bases. CDR1 and CDR2 (germline): WSHSY, SAAADI. The CDR3 is made up of 14 amino acids. The CDR3 sequence is CASSGDYLTDTQYF. CDR3 sequence (DNA): TGCGCCAGCAGTGGCGACTACCTCACAGATACGCAGTATTTT.